The rows below give T cell receptor beta chains drawn from one sample of a study of post-analysis software for immune sequencing data. TCRdb reprocessed the PCR reads via MiXCR and lists one record per CDR3 protein. This table holds 740,000 or so distinct CDR3 sequences, 53% found once. The sequencing sample was made of blood. Source of these receptors: a girl aged 10 to 17 with multiple sclerosis. The CDR3 runs from the conserved cysteine through the conserved F or W. Each record gives: CDR3 DNA, CDR3 protein, D gene, V gene, J gene, clone size. The D gene is left open where the match is weak. Size is omitted from some rows. Given values are once, few, many or a class for expanded clones.

TGTGCCAGCAGTTCCAGGCCCGGTGAAAAACTGTTTTTT	CASSSRPGEKLFF	-	TRBV12-3/TRBV12-4	TRBJ1-4	-
TGTGCCTGCAGCGTAGATCCCGGGGCGAACCCATCTGGGGCCAACGTCCTGACTTTC	CACSVDPGANPSGANVLTF	-	TRBV9	TRBJ2-6	-
TGCAGCGTTGGGTGGCGGTTTCATGAAGGCACTGAAGCTTTCTTT	CSVGWRFHEGTEAFF	-	TRBV29-1	TRBJ1-1	-
TGCAGCGTTGATTGGGTGAACACTGAAGCTTTCTTT	CSVDWVNTEAFF	-	TRBV29-1	TRBJ1-1	-
TGCAGTGCTCACCAGGGGGAATATGAGCAGTTCTTC	CSAHQGEYEQFF	TRBD1	TRBV20-1	TRBJ2-1	-
TGTGCCAGCAGCCTCACCAGGTCGTCCTACGAGCAGTACTTC	CASSLTRSSYEQYF	-	TRBV11-2	TRBJ2-7	once
TGTGCCAGCAGTTACACCTCGACAGGCTACACCTTC	CASSYTSTGYTF	-	TRBV6-5	TRBJ1-2	few
TGTGCCAGCAGCCAAGTTCAACGGGGGGCCAGCGGCAATGAGCAGTTCTTC	CASSQVQRGASGNEQFF	-	TRBV4-2	TRBJ2-1	-
TGTGCCAGCAGGCCCGGGACAGGGCTCTATGGCTACACCTTC	CASRPGTGLYGYTF	TRBD1	TRBV12-3/TRBV12-4	TRBJ1-2	-
TGTGCCTGGAGTGTAGAGGGGCGGAGGCCACACGGGCAGTACTTC	CAWSVEGRRPHGQYF	-	TRBV30	TRBJ2-7	few
TGTGCCAGCAGCGTACTAGCGGGGGAACGGTATGAGCAGTTCTTC	CASSVLAGERYEQFF	TRBD2	TRBV9	TRBJ2-1	-
TGTGCCAGCAGTGCAGGGACAGCTAGCACAGATACGCAGTATTTT	CASSAGTASTDTQYF	TRBD1	TRBV2	TRBJ2-3	few
TGTGCCAGCAGCCGTCGACAGGGGAGCTCCTACAATGAGCAGTACTTC	CASSRRQGSSYNEQYF	TRBD1	TRBV7-6	TRBJ2-7	-
TGTGCCAGCAGCTTATTCCAGCCAGGGCCTGGCTACACCTTC	CASSLFQPGPGYTF	-	TRBV7-9	TRBJ1-2	-
TGTGCCAGCAGCTTGGCCCGAGCAGGTTTCTCCTACGAGCAGTACTTC	CASSLARAGFSYEQYF	-	TRBV5-6	TRBJ2-7	-
TGTGCCAGCAGTGATAGTAGGACAGTCCCCGGCTACACCTTC	CASSDSRTVPGYTF	-	TRBV6-5	TRBJ1-2	-
TGTGCCAGCAGTGACGGGGGAGAGGGCGGCCAGCCCCAGCATTTT	CASSDGGEGGQPQHF	-	TRBV12-3/TRBV12-4	TRBJ1-5	few
TGTGCCATCAGTGAGACAGGCAATCAGCCCCAGCATTTT	CAISETGNQPQHF	-	TRBV10-3	TRBJ1-5	few
TGCAGTGCTAGTTCACACAATGAGCAGTTCTTC	CSASSHNEQFF	-	TRBV20-1	TRBJ2-1	few
TGTGCCAGCAGCCGACAGTCGAACTACGAGCAGTACTTC	CASSRQSNYEQYF	-	TRBV7-9	TRBJ2-7	-
TGTGCCAGCAGCCCCCTGACCGGGGAGCTGTTTTTT	CASSPLTGELFF	-	TRBV7-8	TRBJ2-2	-
TGCAGTGCAGTAGGGGCGAACACTGAAGCTTTCTTT	CSAVGANTEAFF	-	TRBV20-1	TRBJ1-1	-
TGTGCCAGTAGTATTATTGGGTCCTACGAGCAGTACTTC	CASSIIGSYEQYF	-	TRBV19	TRBJ2-7	few
TGTGCCAGCAGCCCACTACTCCGTTGGGACGACAATGGATCCCAGCATTTT	CASSPLLRWDDNGSQHF	-	TRBV6-2/TRBV6-3	TRBJ1-5	-
TGCGCCAGCAGCCAAGAAGACAGGGGGGCGCGGATCGACGAGCAGTACTTC	CASSQEDRGARIDEQYF	TRBD1	TRBV4-1	TRBJ2-7	-
TGTGCCAGCAGCTACAGGGAGAGCTCCTACAATGAGCAGTTCTTC	CASSYRESSYNEQFF	-	TRBV7-9	TRBJ2-1	-
TGTGCCAGCACGCAAGGGGTTAAAGGGGAGACCCAGTACTTC	CASTQGVKGETQYF	-	TRBV2	TRBJ2-5	-
TGTGCTAGTGGCCTTTCGGACTCTAGCACAGATACGCAGTATTTT	CASGLSDSSTDTQYF	-	TRBV12-5	TRBJ2-3	-
TGTGCCAGCTCACCACCCGGAGGGGTTGGCGAGCAGTACTTC	CASSPPGGVGEQYF	-	TRBV18	TRBJ2-7	once
TGCGCCAGCAGTGAGTCTGGTTTCGGAGTAGGGGTAAATGGCTACACCTTC	CASSESGFGVGVNGYTF	-	TRBV10-2	TRBJ1-2	-
TGCAGCGTTTACAGGGGAAATGAGCAGTTCTTC	CSVYRGNEQFF	TRBD1	TRBV29-1	TRBJ2-1	-
TGTGCCAGCAGCTTAAGGAGGGGAGGTTTTAATGAGCAGTTCTTC	CASSLRRGGFNEQFF	-	TRBV7-9	TRBJ2-1	-
TGTGCCATCGCTAAGGGCGAGACCCAGTACTTC	CAIAKGETQYF	-	TRBV10-3	TRBJ2-5	few
TGTGCCAGCAGCTTACTTGAGCCCCATACGCAGTATTTT	CASSLLEPHTQYF	-	TRBV7-9	TRBJ2-3	-
TGCGCCAGCAGCATGCGACAGGGCGAGGGCGAGCAGTACTTC	CASSMRQGEGEQYF	TRBD1	TRBV5-1	TRBJ2-7	few
TGTGCCAGCAGCTTCTTCCCTGAAGCTTTCTTT	CASSFFPEAFF	-	TRBV7-9	TRBJ1-1	-
TGCAGTGCTATTAGGGGCGAGCAGTACTTC	CSAIRGEQYF	-	TRBV20-1	TRBJ2-7	-
TGCAGCGTTGAAGATACAACCTACGAGCAGTACTTC	CSVEDTTYEQYF	-	TRBV29-1	TRBJ2-7	-